This T cell receptor beta chain was retrieved from a study of blood T cell repertoires in COVID-19. Turning to the study itself: Material from acute and convalescent COVID-19 was sourced from the United States, Italy and Spain.

Some clones are missing from TCRdb's copy, which holds only in-frame ones; the method was immunoSEQ multiplex PCR. The data show around 160,000 clones, about 87% seen once. The CDR3 consists of 17 residues. CDR1 is LGHDT and CDR2 is YNNKEL in the germline V gene (reference sequence). V shed 1 base, J shed 5 bases, and the junction held 9 bases outside the gene matches. Specimen: peripheral blood. The sequence came from a woman in her 70s with COVID-19, enrolled during active disease. The chain has TRBV3-1 (or the pseudogene TRBV3-2) and TRBJ1-1, with TRBD1 matching over 11 bases. This chain's CDR3 is CASSQGGQGAERTEAFF. The CDR3 region has the DNA TGTGCCAGCAGCCAAGGTGGACAGGGGGCAGAGAGAACTGAAGCTTTCTTT.